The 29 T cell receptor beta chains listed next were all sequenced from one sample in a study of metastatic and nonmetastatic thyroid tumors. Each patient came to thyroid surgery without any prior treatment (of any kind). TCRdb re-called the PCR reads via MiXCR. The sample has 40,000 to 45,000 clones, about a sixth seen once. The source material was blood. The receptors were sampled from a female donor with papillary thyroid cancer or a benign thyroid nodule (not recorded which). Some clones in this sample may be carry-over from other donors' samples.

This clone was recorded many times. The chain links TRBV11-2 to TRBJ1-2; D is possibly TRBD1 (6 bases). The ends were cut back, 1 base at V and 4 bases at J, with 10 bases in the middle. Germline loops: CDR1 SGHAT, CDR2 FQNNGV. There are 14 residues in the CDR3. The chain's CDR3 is CASSLGGPGYGYTF. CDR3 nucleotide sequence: TGTGCCAGCAGCTTAGGGGGGCCAGGCTATGGCTACACCTTC.

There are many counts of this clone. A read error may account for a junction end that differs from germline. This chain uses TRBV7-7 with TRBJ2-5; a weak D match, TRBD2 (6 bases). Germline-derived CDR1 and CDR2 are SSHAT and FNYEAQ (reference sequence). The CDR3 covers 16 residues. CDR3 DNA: TGTGCTAGCAGCGCAAGTAGTCTGACTAGACAAGAGACCCAGTACTTC. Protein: CASSASSLTRQETQYF.

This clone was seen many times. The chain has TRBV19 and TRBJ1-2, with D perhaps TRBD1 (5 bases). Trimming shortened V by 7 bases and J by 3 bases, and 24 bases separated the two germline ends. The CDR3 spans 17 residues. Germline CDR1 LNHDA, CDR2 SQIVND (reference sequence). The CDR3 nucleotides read TGTGCCAGTACTAGAACGGGGCCACAAGGAGGCTACTATGGCTACACCTTC. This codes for CASTRTGPQGGYYGYTF.

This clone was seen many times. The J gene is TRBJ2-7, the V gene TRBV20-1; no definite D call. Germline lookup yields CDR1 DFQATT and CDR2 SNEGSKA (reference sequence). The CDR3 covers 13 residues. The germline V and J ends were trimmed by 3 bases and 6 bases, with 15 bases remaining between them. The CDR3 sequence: CSASPQVLGEQYF. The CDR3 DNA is TGCAGTGCTAGTCCTCAGGTCCTAGGCGAGCAGTACTTC.

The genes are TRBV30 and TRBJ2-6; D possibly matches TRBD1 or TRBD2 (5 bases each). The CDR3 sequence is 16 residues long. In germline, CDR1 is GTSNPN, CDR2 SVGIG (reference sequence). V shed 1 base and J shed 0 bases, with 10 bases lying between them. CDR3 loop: CAWSGGLVSGANVLTF. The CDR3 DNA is TGTGCCTGGAGTGGGGGGTTGGTCTCTGGGGCCAACGTCCTGACTTTC. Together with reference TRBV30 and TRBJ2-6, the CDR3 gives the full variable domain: SQTIHQWPATLVQPVGSPLSLECTVEGTSNPNLYWYRQAAGRGLQLLFYSVGIGQISSEVPQNLSASRPQDRQFILSSKKLLLSDSGFYLCAWSGGLVSGANVLTFGAGSRLTVL.

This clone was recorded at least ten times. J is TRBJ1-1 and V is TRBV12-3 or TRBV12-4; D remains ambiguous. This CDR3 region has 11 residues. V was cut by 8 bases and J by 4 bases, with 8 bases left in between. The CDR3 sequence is CASRLGTEAFF. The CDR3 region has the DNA TGTGCCAGCCGTCTGGGCACTGAAGCTTTCTTT.

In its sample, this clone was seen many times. DNA for the CDR3: TGTGCCAGCAGCGGGGGACAGGGGAAAGCTGGGGCCAACGTCCTGACTTTC. Translation gives CASSGGQGKAGANVLTF. The chain couples TRBV3-1 to TRBJ2-6; TRBD1 matches at 10 bases. Trimming took 5 bases from V and 2 from J; bases not matched to a gene: 6. The germline V gene has CDR1 LGHDT and CDR2 YNNKEL (reference sequence). CDR3 length: 17 residues.

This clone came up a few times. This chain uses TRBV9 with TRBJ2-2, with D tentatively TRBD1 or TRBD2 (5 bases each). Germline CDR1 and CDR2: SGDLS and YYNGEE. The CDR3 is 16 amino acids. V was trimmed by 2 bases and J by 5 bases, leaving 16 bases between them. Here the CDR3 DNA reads TGTGCCAGCAGCGTGTCGGGACCCCTAATAACCGGGGAGCTGTTTTTT. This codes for CASSVSGPLITGELFF.

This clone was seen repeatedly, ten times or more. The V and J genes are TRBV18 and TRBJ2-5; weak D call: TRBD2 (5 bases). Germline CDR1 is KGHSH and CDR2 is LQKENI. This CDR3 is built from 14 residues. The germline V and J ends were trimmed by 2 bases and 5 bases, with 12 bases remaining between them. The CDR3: CASSPSRAGETQYF. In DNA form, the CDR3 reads TGTGCCAGCTCACCATCGCGGGCAGGTGAGACCCAGTACTTC.

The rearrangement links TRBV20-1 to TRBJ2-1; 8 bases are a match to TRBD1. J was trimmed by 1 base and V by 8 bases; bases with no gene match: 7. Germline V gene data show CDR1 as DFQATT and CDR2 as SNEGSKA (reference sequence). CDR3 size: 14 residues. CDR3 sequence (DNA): TGCAGTTCTCGGGACAGGATGTCCTACAATGAGCAGTTCTTC. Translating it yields CSSRDRMSYNEQFF.

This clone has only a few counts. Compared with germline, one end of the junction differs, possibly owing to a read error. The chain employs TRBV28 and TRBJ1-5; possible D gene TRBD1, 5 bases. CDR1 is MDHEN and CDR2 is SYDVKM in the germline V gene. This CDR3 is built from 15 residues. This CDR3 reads CASNYAGRVNQAQHF. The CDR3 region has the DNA TGTGCCAGCAACTACGCGGGACGGGTAAATCAGGCCCAGCATTTT.

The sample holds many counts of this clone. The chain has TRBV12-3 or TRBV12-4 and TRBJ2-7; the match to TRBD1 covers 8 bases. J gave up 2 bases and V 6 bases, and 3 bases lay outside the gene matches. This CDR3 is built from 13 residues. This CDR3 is CASSRDRPYEQYF. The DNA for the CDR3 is TGTGCCAGCAGCCGGGACAGGCCCTACGAGCAGTACTTC.

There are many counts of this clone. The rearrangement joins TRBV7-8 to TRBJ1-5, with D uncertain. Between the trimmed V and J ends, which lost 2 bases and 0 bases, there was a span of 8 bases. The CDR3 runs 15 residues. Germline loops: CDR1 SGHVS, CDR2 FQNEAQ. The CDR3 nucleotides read TGTGCCAGCAGCTTATACCGGAATAGCAATCAGCCCCAGCATTTT. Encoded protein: CASSLYRNSNQPQHF.

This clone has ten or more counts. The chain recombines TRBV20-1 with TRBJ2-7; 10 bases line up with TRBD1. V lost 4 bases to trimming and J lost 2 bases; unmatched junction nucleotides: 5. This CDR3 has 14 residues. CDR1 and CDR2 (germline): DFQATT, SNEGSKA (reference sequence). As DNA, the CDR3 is TGCAGTGCTATCACCGGGACAGGGGCCTACGAGCAGTACTTC. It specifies CSAITGTGAYEQYF.

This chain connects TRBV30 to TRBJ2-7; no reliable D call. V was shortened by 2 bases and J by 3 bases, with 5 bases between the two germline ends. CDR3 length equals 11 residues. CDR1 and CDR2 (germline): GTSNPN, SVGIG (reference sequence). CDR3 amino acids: CAWSLNYEQYF. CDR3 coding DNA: TGTGCCTGGAGTCTAAACTACGAGCAGTACTTC.

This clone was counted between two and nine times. Here the CDR3 reads CASSFLGASSRAQYF. The CDR3 bases are TGTGCCAGCAGTTTTCTCGGGGCAAGCTCTCGTGCCCAGTACTTC. This chain connects TRBV12-3 or TRBV12-4 to TRBJ2-5; D possibly uses TRBD1 or TRBD2 (5 bases each). This CDR3 has 15 residues. V gave up 3 bases and J gave up 9 bases, with 20 bases separating them.

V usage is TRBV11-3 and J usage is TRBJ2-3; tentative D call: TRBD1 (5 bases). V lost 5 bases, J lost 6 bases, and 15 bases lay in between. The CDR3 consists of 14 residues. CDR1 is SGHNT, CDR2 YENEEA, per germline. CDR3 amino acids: CASSQFGHGDTQYF. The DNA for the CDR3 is TGTGCCAGCAGCCAGTTTGGACATGGTGATACGCAGTATTTT.

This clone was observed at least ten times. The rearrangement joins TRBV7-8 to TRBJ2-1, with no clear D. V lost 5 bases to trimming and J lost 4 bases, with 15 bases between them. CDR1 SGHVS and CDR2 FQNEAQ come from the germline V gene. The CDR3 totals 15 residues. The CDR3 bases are TGTGCCAGCAGCCCGGGCTCTGCCTCATACAATGAGCAGTTCTTC. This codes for CASSPGSASYNEQFF. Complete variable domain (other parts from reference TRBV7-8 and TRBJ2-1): GAGVSQSPRYKVAKRGQDVALRCDPISGHVSLFWYQQALGQGPEFLTYFQNEAQLDKSGLPSDRFFAERPEGSVSTLKIQRTQQEDSAVYLCASSPGSASYNEQFFGPGTRLTVL.

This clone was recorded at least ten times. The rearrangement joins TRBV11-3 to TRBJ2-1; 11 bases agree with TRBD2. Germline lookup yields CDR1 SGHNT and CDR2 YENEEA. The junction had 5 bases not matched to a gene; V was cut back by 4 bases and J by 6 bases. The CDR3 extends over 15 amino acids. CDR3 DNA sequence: TGTGCCAGCAGCTCGGGACTAGCGGACCTCAATGAGCAGTTCTTC. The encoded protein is CASSSGLADLNEQFF.

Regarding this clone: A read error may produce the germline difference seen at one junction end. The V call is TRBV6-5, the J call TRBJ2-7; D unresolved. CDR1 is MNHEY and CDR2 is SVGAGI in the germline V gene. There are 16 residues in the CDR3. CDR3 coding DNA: TGTGCCAGCAGCTACTCCCACTGGGCATCCTCCTACGAGCAGTACTTC. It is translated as CASSYSHWASSYEQYF.

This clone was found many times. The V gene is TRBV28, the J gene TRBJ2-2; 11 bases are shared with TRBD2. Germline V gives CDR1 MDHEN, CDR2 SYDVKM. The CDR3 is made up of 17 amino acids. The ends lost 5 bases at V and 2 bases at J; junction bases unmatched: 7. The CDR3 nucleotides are TGTGCCAGCAGTCGATCCCGACTAGCGGGAAACACCGGGGAGCTGTTTTTT. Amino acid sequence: CASSRSRLAGNTGELFF.

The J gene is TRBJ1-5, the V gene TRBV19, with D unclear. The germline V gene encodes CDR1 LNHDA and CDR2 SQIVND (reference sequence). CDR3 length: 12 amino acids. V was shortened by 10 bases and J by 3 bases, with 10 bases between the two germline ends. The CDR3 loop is CATRQVNQPQHF. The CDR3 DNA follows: TGTGCCACTAGGCAGGTCAATCAGCCCCAGCATTTT. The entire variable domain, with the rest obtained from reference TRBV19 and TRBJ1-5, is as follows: DGGITQSPKYLFRKEGQNVTLSCEQNLNHDAMYWYRQDPGQGLRLIYYSQIVNDFQKGDIAEGYSVSREKKESFPLTVTSAQKNPTAFYLCATRQVNQPQHFGDGTRLSIL.

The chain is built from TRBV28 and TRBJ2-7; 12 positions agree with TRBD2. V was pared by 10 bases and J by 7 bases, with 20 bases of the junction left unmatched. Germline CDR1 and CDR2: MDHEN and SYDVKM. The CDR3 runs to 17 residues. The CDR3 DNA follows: TGTGCCATCATTTACCTGACTAGCGGGAGTATAGCGCGGGAGCAGTACTTC. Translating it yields CAIIYLTSGSIAREQYF.

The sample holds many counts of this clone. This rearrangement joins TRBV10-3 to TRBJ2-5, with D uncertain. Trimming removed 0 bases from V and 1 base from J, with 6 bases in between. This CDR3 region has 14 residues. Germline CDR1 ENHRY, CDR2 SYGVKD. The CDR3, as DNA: TGTGCCATCAGTGAGTCTTACGGCCAAGAGACCCAGTACTTC. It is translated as CAISESYGQETQYF.

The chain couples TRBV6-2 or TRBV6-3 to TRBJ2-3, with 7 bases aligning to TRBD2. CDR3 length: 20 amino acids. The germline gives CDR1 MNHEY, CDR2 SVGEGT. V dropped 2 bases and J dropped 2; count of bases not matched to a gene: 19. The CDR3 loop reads CASSYASATSWSSPTDTQYF. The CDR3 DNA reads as TGTGCCAGCAGTTACGCTTCCGCGACTAGCTGGAGTTCCCCCACAGATACGCAGTATTTT.

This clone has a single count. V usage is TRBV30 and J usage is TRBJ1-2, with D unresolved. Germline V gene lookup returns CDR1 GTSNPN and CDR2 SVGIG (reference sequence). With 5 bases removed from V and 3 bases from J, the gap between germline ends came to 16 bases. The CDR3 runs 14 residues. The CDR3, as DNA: TGTGCCTGGGCCCCATCCGGACGGTACTATGGCTACACCTTC. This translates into CAWAPSGRYYGYTF.

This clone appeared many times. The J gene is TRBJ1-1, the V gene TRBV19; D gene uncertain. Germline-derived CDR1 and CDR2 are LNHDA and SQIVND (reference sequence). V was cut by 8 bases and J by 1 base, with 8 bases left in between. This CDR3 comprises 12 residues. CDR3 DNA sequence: TGTGCCAGTCAGCGGGGGAACACTGAAGCTTTCTTT. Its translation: CASQRGNTEAFF.

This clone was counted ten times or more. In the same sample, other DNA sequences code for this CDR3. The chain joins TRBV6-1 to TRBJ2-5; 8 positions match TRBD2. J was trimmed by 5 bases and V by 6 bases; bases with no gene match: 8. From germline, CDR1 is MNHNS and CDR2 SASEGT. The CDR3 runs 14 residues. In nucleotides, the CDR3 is TGTGCCAGCAGCCGTTCGGGGGGGAGGGAGACCCAGTACTTC. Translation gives CASSRSGGRETQYF.

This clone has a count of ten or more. The CDR3 DNA sequence: TGTGCCAGCAGTTTAGGCAGATGGGGTTACGAGCAGTACTTC. Translation gives CASSLGRWGYEQYF. The rearrangement joins TRBV28 to TRBJ2-7; no clear D. The CDR3 consists of 14 residues. The germline V gene encodes CDR1 MDHEN and CDR2 SYDVKM. Between the trimmed V and J ends, which lost 2 bases and 4 bases, there was a span of 12 bases.